These T cell receptor beta chains were read from a single sample in a study of T cells in localized non-small cell lung cancer. TCRdb keeps only in-frame clones here, not all; method: immunoSEQ multiplex PCR. The table records about 72,000 clones, 84% of them present only once. Material: peripheral blood, obtained before any cancer treatment. The source is a female donor at least 60 years old with stage I lung adenocarcinoma. Each CDR3 is given with its conserved first and last residue. A D gene is named only where the DNA matches it firmly. Only part of the rows carry a size: once, few, many, or a class if the clone is expanded.

D gene: -
clone size: few
V gene: TRBV2
J gene: TRBJ2-2
CDR3 DNA: TGTGCCAGCAAGTGGGAAGGGAACACCGGGGAGCTGTTTTTT
CDR3 protein: CASKWEGNTGELFF

D gene: -
clone size: -
V gene: TRBV5-1
J gene: TRBJ2-7
CDR3 DNA: TGCGCCAGCAGCTCGGGAGGGGGCCCCGAGCAGTACTTC
CDR3 protein: CASSSGGGPEQYF

D gene: -
clone size: -
V gene: TRBV28
J gene: TRBJ1-2
CDR3 DNA: TGTGCCAGCAGTTTGGGGGCGACTGGCTATGGCTACACCTTC
CDR3 protein: CASSLGATGYGYTF

D gene: TRBD2
clone size: few
V gene: TRBV5-1
J gene: TRBJ2-3
CDR3 DNA: TGCGCCAGCAGCTTGGTCGGGAGGCTTGTGACAGATACGCAGTATTTT
CDR3 protein: CASSLVGRLVTDTQYF

D gene: TRBD1
clone size: once
V gene: TRBV7-2
J gene: TRBJ1-2
CDR3 DNA: TGTGCCAGCAGCTCATGGGACAGCGTAAACTATGGCTACACCTTC
CDR3 protein: CASSSWDSVNYGYTF

D gene: -
clone size: -
V gene: TRBV6-6
J gene: TRBJ2-3
CDR3 DNA: TGTGCCAGCAACTCGGTGGGGGGCACAGATACGCAGTATTTT
CDR3 protein: CASNSVGGTDTQYF

D gene: TRBD2
clone size: -
V gene: TRBV13
J gene: TRBJ2-5
CDR3 DNA: TGTGCCAGCAGCTCCCGTGCATCGACTAGCGGGATTAGCGGGACCCAGTACTTC
CDR3 protein: CASSSRASTSGISGTQYF

D gene: -
clone size: -
V gene: TRBV4-1
J gene: TRBJ2-5
CDR3 DNA: TGCGCCAGCAGCCAAGCTTCGGGGGGCAGGGAGACCCAGTACTTC
CDR3 protein: CASSQASGGRETQYF

D gene: TRBD2
clone size: -
V gene: TRBV13
J gene: TRBJ2-1
CDR3 DNA: TGTGCCAGCAGCCTACCAGGGACTAGCGGGAGGGTATTCAATGAGCAGTTCTTC
CDR3 protein: CASSLPGTSGRVFNEQFF

D gene: -
clone size: -
V gene: TRBV2
J gene: TRBJ1-4
CDR3 DNA: TGTGCCAGCAGGGGCGGGACTAATGAAAAACTGTTTTTT
CDR3 protein: CASRGGTNEKLFF

D gene: TRBD2
clone size: -
V gene: TRBV18
J gene: TRBJ2-2
CDR3 DNA: TGTGCCAGCTCACAGGTCGGTTCAAGCGGGAGTCACGGGGAGCTGTTTTTT
CDR3 protein: CASSQVGSSGSHGELFF

D gene: TRBD1
clone size: -
V gene: TRBV19
J gene: TRBJ2-2
CDR3 DNA: TGTGCCAGTAGTGAGAGGGTTAGGACAGGGAACACCGGGGAGCTGTTTTTT
CDR3 protein: CASSERVRTGNTGELFF

D gene: -
clone size: once
V gene: TRBV2
J gene: TRBJ1-6
CDR3 DNA: TGTGCCAGCAGTGTTGAGGGAAACCCACCCCTCCACTTT
CDR3 protein: CASSVEGNPPLHF

D gene: -
clone size: few
V gene: TRBV7-2
J gene: TRBJ2-1
CDR3 DNA: TGTGCCAGCGCTCTAAGAGGGGGCAATGAGCAGTTCTTC
CDR3 protein: CASALRGGNEQFF

D gene: TRBD1
clone size: -
V gene: TRBV11-1
J gene: TRBJ1-4
CDR3 DNA: TGTGCCAGCAGCTTCGGACAGGGTATCAACAATGAAAAACTGTTTTTT
CDR3 protein: CASSFGQGINNEKLFF

D gene: TRBD1
clone size: medium-sized
V gene: TRBV7-2
J gene: TRBJ2-2
CDR3 DNA: TGTGCCAGCAGCCCCTGGACAGGGGAGAACACCGGGGAGCTGTTTTTT
CDR3 protein: CASSPWTGENTGELFF

D gene: TRBD2
clone size: few
V gene: TRBV6-1
J gene: TRBJ2-3
CDR3 DNA: TGTGCCAGCGGGACTAGCGGCACAGATACGCAGTATTTT
CDR3 protein: CASGTSGTDTQYF

D gene: -
clone size: medium-sized
V gene: TRBV11-3
J gene: TRBJ2-1
CDR3 DNA: TGTGCCAGCAGCCTCGACAGCAATGAGCAGTTCTTC
CDR3 protein: CASSLDSNEQFF

D gene: TRBD1
clone size: -
V gene: TRBV6-5
J gene: TRBJ2-2
CDR3 DNA: TGTGCCAGCCGGGGACAGGGGCGGATCGGGGAGCTGTTTTTT
CDR3 protein: CASRGQGRIGELFF

D gene: -
clone size: -
V gene: TRBV2
J gene: TRBJ2-7
CDR3 DNA: TGTGCCAGCAGTATCTCCTACGAGCAGTACTTC
CDR3 protein: CASSISYEQYF

D gene: TRBD2
clone size: medium-sized
V gene: TRBV10-2
J gene: TRBJ2-7
CDR3 DNA: TGCGCCAGCATGTCCCCGACTAGCGGGGAGAGGCCGGGGTACGAGCAGTACTTC
CDR3 protein: CASMSPTSGERPGYEQYF

D gene: TRBD1
clone size: -
V gene: TRBV9
J gene: TRBJ1-5
CDR3 DNA: TGTGCCAGCAGCTCCCGGACAGGGGCGGGCAATGTGGGTCAGCCCCAGCATTTT
CDR3 protein: CASSSRTGAGNVGQPQHF

D gene: TRBD2
clone size: -
V gene: TRBV27
J gene: TRBJ2-3
CDR3 DNA: TGTGCCAGCAGTTTCCATCCGGGTAGCGGGAGATCAGATACGCAGTATTTT
CDR3 protein: CASSFHPGSGRSDTQYF

D gene: -
clone size: -
V gene: TRBV6-6
J gene: TRBJ1-6
CDR3 DNA: TGTGCCAGCAGTTACTCGATTACCGTCGGTAATTCACCCCTCCACTTT
CDR3 protein: CASSYSITVGNSPLHF

D gene: -
clone size: -
V gene: TRBV14
J gene: TRBJ1-1
CDR3 DNA: TGTGCCAGCAGCTCCCTTTCGGGGGGCCTAGGAGGTGACACTGAAGCTTTCTTT
CDR3 protein: CASSSLSGGLGGDTEAFF

D gene: -
clone size: -
V gene: TRBV15
J gene: TRBJ1-4
CDR3 DNA: TGTGCCACCAGCAGAGATCGGCAGCGATCAACTAATGAAAAACTGTTTTTT
CDR3 protein: CATSRDRQRSTNEKLFF